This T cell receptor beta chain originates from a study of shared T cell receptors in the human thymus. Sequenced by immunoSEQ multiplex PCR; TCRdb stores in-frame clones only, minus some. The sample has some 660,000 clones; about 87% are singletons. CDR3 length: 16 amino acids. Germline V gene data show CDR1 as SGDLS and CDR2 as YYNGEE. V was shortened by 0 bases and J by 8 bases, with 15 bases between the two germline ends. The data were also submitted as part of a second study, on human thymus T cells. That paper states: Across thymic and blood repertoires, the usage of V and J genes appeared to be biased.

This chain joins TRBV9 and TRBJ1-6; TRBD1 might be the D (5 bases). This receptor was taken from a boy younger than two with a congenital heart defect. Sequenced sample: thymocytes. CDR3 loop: CASSVGLGGYDSPLHF. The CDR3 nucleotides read TGTGCCAGCAGCGTAGGATTGGGGGGTTATGATTCACCCCTCCACTTT.